One and the same sample provided the 17 T cell receptor beta chains below, sequenced in a study of CD8+ T cells in alopecia areata. Indicated treatment: oral pan-JAK inhibitor, 5-10 mg twice daily. Reverse transcription of extracted RNA yielded cDNA, which provided the sequencing template. Generated by immunoSEQ multiplex PCR, the TCRdb table keeps only in-frame clones and is missing some. The table includes some 200,000 clones, 50% to 60% detected once. Sequencing was performed on CD4+ T cells sorted from blood, taken at week 4, from a patient treated with tofacitinib. Every receptor here comes from a human donor with alopecia areata.

J is TRBJ2-7 and V is TRBV18; unclear D gene. This CDR3 region has 13 residues. Trimming removed 3 bases from V and 3 bases from J, with 9 bases in between. Germline V gene data show CDR1 as KGHSH and CDR2 as LQKENI. CDR3 protein: CASSPGSLYEQYF. The DNA of the CDR3 is TGTGCCAGCTCACCGGGTTCGCTCTACGAGCAGTACTTC.

J is TRBJ1-1 and V is TRBV7-2; D not certain. Trimming left V 2 bases short and J 3 bases short, with 7 bases between. The germline CDR1 and CDR2 sequences are SGHTA and FQGNSA. This CDR3 region has 13 residues. CDR3 loop: CASSLLADTEAFF. Here the CDR3 DNA reads TGTGCCAGCAGCTTATTAGCGGACACTGAAGCTTTCTTT.

The rearrangement links TRBV2 to TRBJ2-5; 8 bases agree with TRBD1. Germline V gene data show CDR1 as SNHLY and CDR2 as FYNNEI. After removal of 8 bases from V and 4 bases from J, the junction contained 9 bases not matched to a gene. The CDR3 is 14 residues long. This CDR3 is CASGPGQGGETQYF. The CDR3, as DNA: TGTGCCAGCGGTCCTGGACAGGGAGGAGAGACCCAGTACTTC.

The chain carries TRBV4-3 and TRBJ2-1, with D tentatively TRBD1 (6 bases). Germline-derived CDR1 and CDR2 are LGHNA and YSLEER. The CDR3 length is 14 residues. V lost 4 bases and J 8 bases, leaving 15 bases between the germline ends. CDR3 loop: CASSRQGTEHEQFF. Here the CDR3 DNA reads TGCGCCAGCAGCCGTCAGGGGACCGAGCATGAGCAGTTCTTC.

V is TRBV30 and J is TRBJ2-5; tentative D call: TRBD2 (6 bases). Germline loops: CDR1 GTSNPN, CDR2 SVGIG (reference sequence). Between the trimmed V and J ends, which lost 8 bases and 0 bases, there was a span of 13 bases. The CDR3 totals 13 residues. In DNA form, the CDR3 reads TGTGCCGCATCGCGGGACTACCAAGAGACCCAGTACTTC. It codes for CAASRDYQETQYF. Using reference TRBV30 and TRBJ2-5 for the parts outside the CDR3, the full variable domain is SQTIHQWPATLVQPVGSPLSLECTVEGTSNPNLYWYRQAAGRGLQLLFYSVGIGQISSEVPQNLSASRPQDRQFILSSKKLLLSDSGFYLCAASRDYQETQYFGPGTRLLVL.

The chain links TRBV30 to TRBJ2-1, with 10 positions matching TRBD1. The V segment lost 1 base and the J segment 6 bases; nucleotides outside the gene matches: 0. Germline V gene sequence: CDR1 GTSNPN, CDR2 SVGIG (reference sequence). The CDR3 contains 13 residues. The CDR3: CAWSGDRGNEQFF. As DNA, the CDR3 is TGTGCCTGGAGTGGGGACAGGGGCAATGAGCAGTTCTTC.

J is TRBJ2-5 and V is TRBV5-1, with D possibly being TRBD2 (6 bases). The V gene's germline CDR1 is SGHRS and CDR2 YFSETQ. V was pared by 0 bases and J by 2 bases, with 14 bases between. CDR3 length: 16 amino acids. CDR3 sequence reads: CASSLDPLAGQETQYF. DNA for the CDR3: TGCGCCAGCAGCTTGGACCCCCTCGCGGGACAAGAGACCCAGTACTTC.

This sequence joins TRBV5-1 and TRBJ2-7; tentative D call: TRBD2 (6 bases). The CDR3 consists of 16 residues. CDR1 is SGHRS, CDR2 YFSETQ, per germline. Trimming left V 4 bases short and J 2 bases short, with 19 bases between. The CDR3 sequence is CASSESLGSGAYEQYF. CDR3 in DNA: TGCGCCAGCAGCGAATCACTTGGTTCGGGGGCCTACGAGCAGTACTTC.

The J gene is TRBJ2-5, the V gene TRBV29-1; D remains ambiguous. Germline loops: CDR1 SQVTM, CDR2 ANQGSEA. Between the trimmed V and J ends, which lost 8 bases and 2 bases, there was a span of 12 bases. This CDR3 has 12 residues. In nucleotides, the CDR3 is TGCAGCATGAGACACCTACAAGAGACCCAGTACTTC. It is translated as CSMRHLQETQYF.

This rearrangement joins TRBV30 to TRBJ1-1, with D perhaps TRBD1 (5 bases). The CDR3 is 12 residues long. V was pared by 4 bases and J by 3 bases, with 9 bases between. The germline CDR1 and CDR2 sequences are GTSNPN and SVGIG (reference sequence). This chain's CDR3 is CAWIQAYTEAFF. Written as DNA, the CDR3 is TGTGCCTGGATACAGGCGTACACTGAAGCTTTCTTT.

This chain joins TRBV5-1 and TRBJ1-6, with TRBD1 matching 7 bases. Looked up from germline, CDR1 is SGHRS and CDR2 is YFSETQ. The CDR3 has 18 residues. J lost 0 bases, V lost 4 bases, and 10 bases had no gene match. CDR3 coding DNA: TGCGCCAGCAGCCCCGGGACAGCAATTTCCTCCTATAATTCACCCCTCCACTTT. It codes for CASSPGTAISSYNSPLHF.

The chain joins TRBV5-1 to TRBJ1-2; unclear D gene. V was shortened by 0 bases and J by 4 bases, with 13 bases between the two germline ends. This CDR3 is built from 15 residues. Germline CDR1 reads SGHRS; CDR2 reads YFSETQ. This CDR3 is CASSLVAGASYGYTF. CDR3 bases: TGCGCCAGCAGCTTGGTAGCAGGAGCGAGCTATGGCTACACCTTC.

This clone appeared once. The same CDR3 arises from other DNA sequences in this sample as well. V usage is TRBV4-3 and J usage is TRBJ1-5; D call uncertain. Germline values: CDR1 LGHNA, CDR2 YSLEER. The CDR3 spans 13 residues. The V gene lost 0 bases and the J gene lost 4 bases, with 4 bases spanning the gap. CDR3 loop: CASSQDLNQPQHF. CDR3 in DNA: TGCGCCAGCAGCCAAGACCTTAATCAGCCCCAGCATTTT.

The chain joins TRBV4-3 to TRBJ1-1; tentative D call: TRBD1 (5 bases). Per the germline V gene, CDR1 is LGHNA and CDR2 is YSLEER. V was cut by 2 bases and J by 5 bases, with 12 bases left in between. This CDR3 has 14 amino acids. The DNA of the CDR3 is TGCGCCAGCAGCCAACGCGGGGGAGGGACTGAAGCTTTCTTT. As protein: CASSQRGGGTEAFF.

This clone was counted between two and nine times. The chain couples TRBV28 to TRBJ2-7; 7 nucleotides align to TRBD2. This CDR3 contains 16 residues. The J segment lost 5 bases and the V segment lost 5 bases, leaving 15 bases of the junction unmatched. Germline CDR1 and CDR2: MDHEN and SYDVKM. The CDR3 loop is CASSPWGGKFRDEQYF. Here the CDR3 DNA reads TGTGCCAGCAGTCCGTGGGGGGGGAAATTTCGAGACGAGCAGTACTTC.

The chain couples TRBV29-1 to TRBJ1-1, with D unclear. The CDR3 has 13 residues. V lost 4 bases and J 5 bases, leaving 14 bases between the germline ends. Per germline, CDR1 SQVTM and CDR2 ANQGSEA. The CDR3 spells CSVAISGNTEAFF. CDR3 nucleotide sequence: TGCAGCGTTGCAATATCCGGGAATACTGAAGCTTTCTTT.

The rearrangement uses TRBV29-1 and TRBJ1-2; TRBD1 matches at 7 bases. Unmatched junction bases numbered 11, after V lost 0 bases and J lost 4 bases. The CDR3 has 16 residues. Germline CDR1 reads SQVTM; CDR2 reads ANQGSEA. For the CDR3, the DNA is TGCAGCGTTGAAGACCCAAGGGACAGATTAATCTATGGCTACACCTTC. Its protein product is CSVEDPRDRLIYGYTF.